This T cell receptor beta chain was recorded in a study of blood T cell repertoires in COVID-19. Per the study methods: Estimation of nucleated cell counts was performed using reference gene primer amplification. Method: immunoSEQ multiplex PCR; TCRdb's copy keeps in-frame clones and lacks some. Clone size and the V and J calls come from that table; the DNA yielded D and trimming. Among 300,000 to 450,000 clones, about 87% were seen once, and the ten largest hold roughly 2%. Each participant's cohort was designated according to participant-reported clinical history. The CDR3 length is 15 residues. CDR1 and CDR2 from the germline V gene are LNHDA and SQIVND (reference sequence). V dropped 3 bases and J dropped 2 bases, with 11 bases sitting between them.

Sequences were obtained from PBMCs or T cells enriched from blood (not recorded which). The clonotype originates from a man aged 40-49 years in a cohort exposed to, infected with or recovered from COVID-19 (not recorded which). The rearrangement joins TRBV19 to TRBJ2-1; the D is unclear. DNA for the CDR3: TGTGCCAGTAGTATCAGTACTAACCCCTACAATGAGCAGTTCTTC. Translating gives CASSISTNPYNEQFF.